What follows are 15 T cell receptor beta chains derived from one specimen sequenced in a study of neurological immune-mediated disorders. MiXCR, run by TCRdb on the 5' RACE reads, gives a single entry per CDR3 protein. In the table there are about 70,000 distinct CDR3 sequences, about 5% of which are singletons. Sequencing was done on a sample of PBMCs. The receptors originated from a woman in her 70s with multiple sclerosis.

This clonotype was observed a few times. This chain connects TRBV12-3 or TRBV12-4 to TRBJ1-2, with unresolved D. The CDR3 loop spans 13 amino acids. The V and J ends lost 6 bases and 4 bases respectively, with 12 bases between them. As DNA, the CDR3 is TGTGCCAGCAGCCCCGGAGAAGGCTATGGCTACACCTTC. Translated: CASSPGEGYGYTF.

This clonotype was counted ten times or more. The chain links TRBV5-1 to TRBJ1-2; weak D call: TRBD1 (6 bases). The CDR3 totals 13 residues. CDR1 and CDR2 (germline): SGHRS, YFSETQ. Trimming shortened V by 0 bases and J by 5 bases, and 8 bases separated the two germline ends. The CDR3 reads CASSLGGRYGYTF. In DNA, the CDR3 is TGCGCCAGCAGCTTGGGGGGGCGTTATGGCTACACCTTC.

This clonotype has ten or more counts. The gene calls are TRBV9 and TRBJ2-5; TRBD2 matches 12 bases. The CDR3 totals 21 residues. V lost 0 bases and J lost 1; bases outside the gene matches: 16. Germline V gene data show CDR1 as SGDLS and CDR2 as YYNGEE. Here the CDR3 reads CASSVDSLGLAGLKRQETQYF. The CDR3 DNA reads TGTGCCAGCAGCGTAGATTCATTAGGACTAGCGGGACTAAAACGCCAAGAGACCCAGTACTTC. The whole variable domain, filled in from reference TRBV9 and TRBJ2-5, reads DSGVTQTPKHLITATGQRVTLRCSPRSGDLSVYWYQQSLDQGLQFLIQYYNGEERAKGNILERFSAQQFPDLHSELNLSSLELGDSALYFCASSVDSLGLAGLKRQETQYFGPGTRLLVL.

This clonotype has more than one count but fewer than ten. V gene TRBV6-1 combines with J gene TRBJ1-1; D unclear. Germline V gene data show CDR1 as MNHNS and CDR2 as SASEGT. V was shortened by 6 bases and J by 0 bases, with 8 bases between the two germline ends. The CDR3 has 13 amino acids. The DNA of the CDR3 is TGTGCCAGCAGGGACCAGATGAACACTGAAGCTTTCTTT. Translating gives CASRDQMNTEAFF.

This clonotype was seen many times. CDR3 sequence (DNA): TGCGCCAGCAGCTACACCCCTCCGGGACAGGGTACCTACGAGCAGTACTTC. Translation gives CASSYTPPGQGTYEQYF. The genes are TRBV5-1 and TRBJ2-7, with 9 positions matching TRBD1. Germline loops: CDR1 SGHRS, CDR2 YFSETQ. Germline trimming cut 3 bases from V and 2 bases from J; bases unmatched to any gene: 12. The CDR3 is 17 amino acids. The variable domain in full, completed from reference TRBV5-1 and TRBJ2-7, reads KAGVTQTPRYLIKTRGQQVTLSCSPISGHRSVSWYQQTPGQGLQFLFEYFSETQRNKGNFPGRFSGRQFSNSRSEMNVSTLELGDSALYLCASSYTPPGQGTYEQYFGPGTRLTVT.

This clonotype has ten or more counts. This rearrangement joins TRBV5-6 to TRBJ1-1; perhaps TRBD1 as D (6 bases). This CDR3 has 14 amino acids. CDR1 and CDR2 (germline): SGHDT, YYEEEE. Trimming took off 3 bases at V and 7 bases at J, with 16 bases between the two ends. CDR3 bases: TGTGCCAGCAGCTCTCAGGGACAACAATTTGAAGCTTTCTTT. It specifies CASSSQGQQFEAFF. Full variable domain (missing parts from reference TRBV5-6 and TRBJ1-1): DAGVTQSPTHLIKTRGQQVTLRCSPKSGHDTVSWYQQALGQGPQFIFQYYEEEERQRGNFPDRFSGHQFPNYSSELNVNALLLGDSALYLCASSSQGQQFEAFFGQGTRLTVV.

This clonotype was observed at least ten times. This chain uses TRBV5-6 with TRBJ1-6; a possible D gene is TRBD1 (6 bases). Germline assignment: CDR1 SGHDT and CDR2 YYEEEE. The CDR3 is 18 residues long. The V gene lost 4 bases and the J gene lost 11 bases, with 28 bases spanning the gap. This chain's CDR3 is CASSPPARDIGRRAPLHF. CDR3 nucleotide sequence: TGTGCCAGCAGCCCCCCCGCTCGGGACATCGGACGTAGGGCACCCCTCCACTTT.

This clonotype came up many times. This sequence joins TRBV10-3 and TRBJ2-4; 10 bases agree with TRBD2. There are 15 residues in the CDR3. CDR1 and CDR2 from the germline V gene are ENHRY and SYGVKD. J gave up 2 bases and V 10 bases, and 8 bases lay outside the gene matches. CDR3 coding DNA: TGTGCCACCCTGGGTAGCGGGAGGACCAAAAACATTCAGTACTTC. Its protein product is CATLGSGRTKNIQYF.

This clonotype was observed many times. This chain links TRBV20-1 with TRBJ2-1; TRBD1 might be the D (6 bases). Germline assignment: CDR1 DFQATT and CDR2 SNEGSKA (reference sequence). V lost 5 bases to trimming and J lost 7 bases, with 15 bases between them. The CDR3 runs 13 residues. DNA for the CDR3: TGCAGTGCTCACAGGGAATTGAGGAATGAGCAGTTCTTC. Residues: CSAHRELRNEQFF.

In its sample, this clonotype was seen a few times. The gene calls are TRBV5-6 and TRBJ1-1, with D perhaps matching TRBD1 (5 bases). V was pared by 2 bases and J by 1 base, with 21 bases between. This CDR3 is 18 amino acids long. Germline V gene data show CDR1 as SGHDT and CDR2 as YYEEEE. The DNA for the CDR3 is TGTGCCAGCAGCTTTCCCTATGGCTTTAGGGGCCCGAACACTGAAGCTTTCTTT. Translating it yields CASSFPYGFRGPNTEAFF.

This clonotype appeared many times. The genes are TRBV20-1 and TRBJ2-7, with 9 bases identical to TRBD2. Germline V gene data show CDR1 as DFQATT and CDR2 as SNEGSKA (reference sequence). The CDR3 runs 14 residues. V lost 5 bases, J lost 3 bases, and 8 bases stayed unmatched. This CDR3 is CSAPTSGKSYEQYF. CDR3 nucleotides: TGCAGTGCTCCGACTAGCGGAAAGAGCTACGAGCAGTACTTC.

The table lists this clonotype with a few counts. The genes are TRBV25-1 and TRBJ2-5, with TRBD2 matching over 9 bases. The ends lost 7 bases at V and 5 bases at J; junction bases unmatched: 11. Germline V gene sequence: CDR1 MGHDK, CDR2 SYGVNS. The length of the CDR3 is 15 residues. The CDR3 sequence: CASISAGGRWETQYF. CDR3 bases: TGTGCCAGCATATCGGCGGGAGGGCGGTGGGAGACCCAGTACTTC.

This clonotype has a count of ten or more. This sequence joins TRBV5-1 and TRBJ1-1; D is undetermined. V gave up 6 bases and J gave up 1 base, with 13 bases separating them. This CDR3 comprises 14 residues. The germline CDR1 and CDR2 sequences are SGHRS and YFSETQ. The CDR3 region has the DNA TGCGCCAGCACCAGAACGCCGACGAACACTGAAGCTTTCTTT. Its protein product is CASTRTPTNTEAFF.

The chain combines TRBV27 with TRBJ2-7; 8 bases are a match to TRBD2. Per the germline V gene, CDR1 is MNHEY and CDR2 is SMNVEV (reference sequence). The CDR3 has 13 amino acids. V shed 6 bases, J shed 1 base, and the junction held 2 bases outside the gene matches. CDR3 region: CASSRLASYEQYF. The CDR3 nucleotides read TGTGCCAGCAGCCGACTAGCGTCCTACGAGCAGTACTTC.

V usage is TRBV18 and J usage is TRBJ2-3, with a tentative D call TRBD2 (6 bases). The germline CDR1 and CDR2 sequences are KGHSH and LQKENI. V was pared by 3 bases and J by 2 bases, with 15 bases between. CDR3 length equals 16 residues. The CDR3 loop reads CASSPRDWLNTDTQYF. The CDR3 DNA follows: TGTGCCAGCTCACCGCGGGACTGGCTGAACACAGATACGCAGTATTTT.